Following are 25 T cell receptor beta chains from one sample sequenced in a study of T-cell memory formation after mild COVID-19. MiXCR, applied by TCRdb to the 5' RACE reads, yields one record per CDR3 protein. In the table there are about 350,000 distinct CDR3 sequences, around 15% of which are singletons. Material: PBMCs or a T cell subset sorted from them (not recorded which). Receptor source: a man between 18 and 29 years old who had mild COVID-19 (a few samples of this study predate the infection). Cell type and time point are not known.

In its sample, this clonotype was seen a few times. This rearrangement joins TRBV29-1 to TRBJ1-2; 12 bases line up with TRBD1. The CDR3 has 14 residues. V lost 4 bases to trimming and J lost 5 bases; unmatched junction nucleotides: 5. Germline V gene lookup returns CDR1 SQVTM and CDR2 ANQGSEA. This CDR3 is CSVAGDRGLYGYTF. For the CDR3, the DNA is TGCAGCGTTGCCGGGGACAGGGGGCTGTATGGCTACACCTTC.

This clonotype turned up a few times. This chain connects TRBV7-3 to TRBJ1-1; D ambiguous. From germline, CDR1 is SGHTA and CDR2 FQGTGA. The ends were cut back, 1 base at V and 8 bases at J, with 11 bases in the middle. This CDR3 is built from 13 residues. Here the CDR3 reads CASSLSGLPEAFF. The CDR3 bases are TGTGCCAGCAGCTTAAGTGGGTTGCCAGAAGCTTTCTTT.

The chain recombines TRBV7-8 with TRBJ1-2; D is unresolved. The CDR3 has 12 amino acids. Trimming cost V 5 bases and J 4 bases, with 8 bases left between them. Germline values: CDR1 SGHVS, CDR2 FQNEAQ. The CDR3 nucleotides read TGTGCCAGCAGCGACAATAGCTATGGCTACACCTTC. As protein: CASSDNSYGYTF.

This clonotype occurred a few times. The CDR3 is CASSQVAGGVTDTQYF. The CDR3 DNA reads TGCGCCAGCAGCCAAGTAGCGGGGGGGGTCACAGATACGCAGTATTTT. This chain connects TRBV4-1 to TRBJ2-3; 11 bases map to TRBD2. The ends lost 1 base at V and 2 bases at J; junction bases unmatched: 2. Germline CDR1 reads MGHRA; CDR2 reads YSYEKL. The CDR3 is 16 amino acids.

This clonotype was seen a handful of times. V gene TRBV29-1 combines with J gene TRBJ1-2; the match to TRBD1 covers 7 bases. Trimming took 2 bases from V and 4 from J; bases not matched to a gene: 7. Looked up from germline, CDR1 is SQVTM and CDR2 is ANQGSEA. The CDR3 spans 14 residues. This CDR3 is CSVELGTDRYGYTF. The CDR3 nucleotides are TGCAGCGTTGAATTGGGGACAGACCGCTATGGCTACACCTTC. Full variable domain (remainder filled in from reference TRBV29-1 and TRBJ1-2): SAVISQKPSRDICQRGTSLTIQCQVDSQVTMMFWYRQQPGQSLTLIATANQGSEATYESGFVIDKFPISRPNLTFSTLTVSNMSPEDSSIYLCSVELGTDRYGYTFGSGTRLTVV.

This clonotype was found a few times. The rearrangement links TRBV19 to TRBJ1-5; D uncertain. The CDR3 length is 15 residues. The germline gives CDR1 LNHDA, CDR2 SQIVND (reference sequence). Trimming left V 7 bases short and J 4 bases short, with 17 bases between. CDR3 region: CASNNWAKGNQPQHF. The CDR3, as DNA: TGTGCCAGTAATAATTGGGCCAAAGGAAATCAGCCCCAGCATTTT.

This rearrangement joins TRBV5-1 to TRBJ2-2, with a tentative D call TRBD1 (6 bases). The germline V gene encodes CDR1 SGHRS and CDR2 YFSETQ. The length of the CDR3 is 16 residues. Trimming stripped 0 bases from V and 4 bases from J, with 13 bases between. This CDR3 is CASSLAVDRTTGELFF. DNA for the CDR3: TGCGCCAGCAGCTTGGCCGTTGACAGGACCACCGGGGAGCTGTTTTTT.

There are a few counts of this clonotype. The chain carries TRBV28 and TRBJ1-4, with D possibly TRBD1 on 6 matching bases. The V gene lost 1 base and the J gene lost 4 bases, with 10 bases spanning the gap. This CDR3 region has 15 residues. Germline CDR1 is MDHEN and CDR2 is SYDVKM. The DNA for the CDR3 is TGTGCCAGCAGTTTATTCCAGGGGAATAATGAAAAACTGTTTTTT. Its translation: CASSLFQGNNEKLFF.

The V call is TRBV6-1, the J call TRBJ1-5; D is unclear. CDR3 size: 12 residues. Trimming removed 10 bases from V and 0 bases from J, with 7 bases in between. In germline, CDR1 is MNHNS, CDR2 SASEGT. The CDR3 DNA follows: TGTGCCACTATCGCTAGCAATCAGCCCCAGCATTTT. It is translated as CATIASNQPQHF.

This rearrangement joins TRBV28 to TRBJ2-3; D gene ambiguous. The CDR3 contains 13 residues. The V and J ends lost 5 bases and 12 bases respectively, with 18 bases between them. CDR1 is MDHEN and CDR2 is SYDVKM in the germline V gene. CDR3 nucleotide sequence: TGTGCCAGCAGTCCCCCGGGCCGCTTGTCCCAGTATTTT. Residues: CASSPPGRLSQYF.

The chain has TRBV4-1 and TRBJ2-3; 11 positions agree with TRBD1. The germline CDR1 and CDR2 sequences are MGHRA and YSYEKL. The CDR3 has 16 amino acids. V dropped 1 base and J dropped 4; count of bases not matched to a gene: 4. CDR3 loop: CASSQVWTGGPDTQYF. The DNA for the CDR3 is TGCGCCAGCAGCCAAGTTTGGACAGGGGGCCCAGATACGCAGTATTTT.

J is TRBJ2-7 and V is TRBV29-1; perhaps TRBD2 as D (5 bases). CDR3 length: 12 amino acids. CDR1 and CDR2 from the germline V gene are SQVTM and ANQGSEA. V was pared by 6 bases and J by 2 bases, with 11 bases between. Here the CDR3 DNA reads TGCAGCGTCCGGGGTCCTCCCTACGAGCAGTACGTC. This translates into CSVRGPPYEQYV.

This clonotype came up a few times. V is TRBV4-1 and J is TRBJ1-5; D uncertain. Germline V gene data show CDR1 as MGHRA and CDR2 as YSYEKL. V was clipped by 3 bases and J by 7 bases, with 22 bases between them. This CDR3 is built from 17 residues. The CDR3 protein is CASSQSLRVAGWQPQHF. CDR3 DNA: TGCGCCAGCAGCCAGTCCCTAAGGGTAGCGGGATGGCAGCCCCAGCATTTT.

This clonotype was seen more than once but under ten times. CDR3 in DNA: TGCGCCAGCAGCACAAGACTAGCGGTACAAGAGACCCAGTACTTC. Translation gives CASSTRLAVQETQYF. This chain links TRBV5-1 with TRBJ2-5, with 9 bases fitting TRBD2. Germline trimming cut 4 bases from V and 2 bases from J; bases unmatched to any gene: 6. The CDR3 covers 15 residues. CDR1 and CDR2 (germline): SGHRS, YFSETQ.

This clonotype was observed a few times. V is TRBV29-1 and J is TRBJ2-7; 7 bases agree with TRBD1. CDR3 size: 14 residues. CDR1 SQVTM and CDR2 ANQGSEA come from the germline V gene. Trimming cost V 7 bases and J 2 bases; bases outside gene matches: 11. DNA for the CDR3: TGCAGCGCCAAACAGACAGGGTCCCCCTACGAGCAGTACTTC. Protein product: CSAKQTGSPYEQYF.

This clonotype was observed a handful of times. V and J are TRBV4-3 and TRBJ2-1; perhaps D is TRBD1 or TRBD2 (6 bases each). Trimming cost V 4 bases and J 7 bases, with 17 bases left between them. Germline assignment: CDR1 LGHNA and CDR2 YSLEER. The CDR3 is made up of 15 amino acids. CDR3 coding DNA: TGCGCCAGCAGCCGCGAATTAGTAGGGGGGAATGAGCAGTTCTTC. This translates into CASSRELVGGNEQFF.

This clonotype appeared many times. The chain couples TRBV20-1 to TRBJ1-2, with 7 nucleotides matching TRBD1. The junction had 7 bases not matched to a gene; V was cut back by 5 bases and J by 4 bases. There are 13 residues in the CDR3. The germline gives CDR1 DFQATT, CDR2 SNEGSKA (reference sequence). For the CDR3, the DNA is TGCAGTGCTCCCGACAGGGACCTCTATGGCTACACCTTC. It yields the protein CSAPDRDLYGYTF.

This clonotype was picked up a small number of times. J is TRBJ2-3 and V is TRBV7-2, with D possibly being TRBD1 (5 bases). This CDR3 is built from 16 residues. Germline assignment: CDR1 SGHTA and CDR2 FQGNSA. Trimming removed 1 base from V and 2 bases from J, with 13 bases in between. The CDR3 here is CASSLVGGALTDTQYF. The DNA for the CDR3 is TGTGCCAGCAGCTTAGTGGGTGGGGCCCTCACAGATACGCAGTATTTT. Full variable domain (missing parts from reference TRBV7-2 and TRBJ2-3): GAGVSQSPSNKVTEKGKDVELRCDPISGHTALYWYRQSLGQGLEFLIYFQGNSAPDKSGLPSDRFSAERTGGSVSTLTIQRTQQEDSAVYLCASSLVGGALTDTQYFGPGTRLTVL.

The J gene is TRBJ2-3, the V gene TRBV7-7, with 10 positions matching TRBD1. Germline V lookup: CDR1 SSHAT, CDR2 FNYEAQ (reference sequence). V lost 5 bases, J lost 0 bases, and 5 bases stayed unmatched. The CDR3 extends over 16 amino acids. CDR3 in amino acids: CASSPGTGVSTDTQYF. Written as DNA, the CDR3 is TGTGCCAGCAGCCCGGGGACAGGGGTTAGCACAGATACGCAGTATTTT.

The rearrangement uses TRBV11-2 and TRBJ2-7; 10 bases align to TRBD2. V was pared by 5 bases and J by 3 bases, with 7 bases of the junction left unmatched. The CDR3 spans 15 residues. CDR1 is SGHAT, CDR2 FQNNGV, per germline. CDR3 loop: CASSRISGGGYEQYF. The CDR3 DNA sequence: TGTGCCAGCAGCCGCATCAGCGGGGGGGGCTACGAGCAGTACTTC.

This clonotype was detected a few times. This chain connects TRBV7-9 to TRBJ1-1; D is perhaps TRBD1 (5 bases). The CDR3 is 13 residues long. Trimming took off 6 bases at V and 1 base at J, with 9 bases between the two ends. Germline CDR1 SEHNR, CDR2 FQNEAQ (reference sequence). CDR3 sequence: CASRRGGNTEAFF. The CDR3, as DNA: TGTGCCAGCAGGCGGGGGGGGAACACTGAAGCTTTCTTT.

J is TRBJ1-4 and V is TRBV5-1; no reliable D call. The V gene's germline CDR1 is SGHRS and CDR2 YFSETQ. CDR3 length: 14 residues. V was clipped by 2 bases and J by 2 bases, with 7 bases between them. The CDR3 protein is CASSFFATNEKLFF. The CDR3 bases are TGCGCCAGCAGCTTCTTTGCGACTAATGAAAAACTGTTTTTT.

The chain carries TRBV7-2 and TRBJ2-5; D not resolved. Trimming cost V 1 base and J 9 bases, with 6 bases left between them. The CDR3 consists of 11 residues. Germline V CDR1 and CDR2: SGHTA, FQGNSA. The CDR3 region has the DNA TGTGCCAGCAGCTTAGAGACGGCCCAGTACTTC. Translation: CASSLETAQYF.

V usage is TRBV6-1 and J usage is TRBJ2-5; 12 bases fit TRBD1. Germline trimming cut 4 bases from V and 5 bases from J; bases unmatched to any gene: 5. Germline V lookup: CDR1 MNHNS, CDR2 SASEGT. This CDR3 spans 15 amino acids. The chain's CDR3 is CASSGGTGGVETQYF. Written as DNA, the CDR3 is TGTGCCAGCAGTGGCGGGACAGGGGGCGTCGAGACCCAGTACTTC.

In its sample, this clonotype was seen many times. The chain recombines TRBV6-5 with TRBJ1-1, with 7 bases aligning to TRBD1. Looked up from germline, CDR1 is MNHEY and CDR2 is SVGAGI. Trimming took 7 bases from V and 5 from J; bases not matched to a gene: 7. The length of the CDR3 is 13 residues. CDR3 bases: TGTGCCAGCATTCAAGGGGGCGGAACTGAAGCTTTCTTT. Translation: CASIQGGGTEAFF.